This T cell receptor beta chain is drawn from a study of cytomegalovirus exposure and HLA in healthy donors. The CDR3 runs to 14 residues. V was clipped by 10 bases and J by 6 bases; unmatched bases: 11. The germline V gene has CDR1 SGHTA and CDR2 FQGNSA. The repertoire was sequenced with immunoSEQ multiplex PCR; TCRdb's copy has only in-frame clones and lacks some. The sample has more than 90,000 clones; about 91% are singletons. Study results and limitations: A list of 150 to 200 TCR beta chains associated with cytomegalovirus was given. Under in vitro conditions, three CMV-associated chains were confirmed as specific for CMV antigens.

Comments on this clone: Its specificity is unknown.

A 120-subject validation cohort, separate from the 666-subject first cohort, supplied the donors. The sequence derives from a man between 18 and 29 years old in good health and CMV-seronegative. The chain couples TRBV7-2 to TRBJ2-1, with 8 bases identical to TRBD2. Specimen: PBMCs. CDR3 protein: CATTSGGPLNEQFF. CDR3 nucleotides: TGTGCCACGACTTCGGGAGGGCCTCTCAATGAGCAGTTCTTC.